Presented here are 13 T cell receptor beta chains from one specimen sequenced in a study of OX40 agonist ivuxolimab in advanced cancers. Library generation was performed with the immunoSEQ multiplex PCR assay. Held by TCRdb, this immuneACCESS table contains in-frame sequences only and omits some clones. Under half of the omission traces to an unresolved V gene where checked; the cause of the rest is unknown. Within this sample are tens of thousands of clones, with 82% of them counted one time only. Roughly 0.4% of the sample goes to the ten largest clones. This material consisted of CD4+ or CD8+ T cells sorted from blood, taken in a trial of the OX40 agonist ivuxolimab. The receptors derive from an adult with an advanced solid tumor such as melanoma, head and neck, liver or kidney cancer.

The chain joins TRBV5-1 to TRBJ1-4, with D hard to call. Per the germline V gene, CDR1 is SGHRS and CDR2 is YFSETQ. The V end lost 4 bases, the J end lost 4 bases, and 14 bases lay between the germline ends. This CDR3 has 15 amino acids. Here the CDR3 DNA reads TGCGCCAGCAGCCCTTTGGCGGGAAGTAATGAAAAACTGTTTTTT. It specifies CASSPLAGSNEKLFF.

This chain joins TRBV7-2 and TRBJ2-7; unclear D gene. From germline, CDR1 is SGHTA and CDR2 FQGNSA. The CDR3 length is 14 residues. V was cut by 4 bases and J by 2 bases, with 12 bases left in between. The chain's CDR3 is CASSYSLPAYEQYV. CDR3 DNA sequence: TGTGCCAGCAGCTACAGTTTACCGGCCTACGAGCAGTACGTC.

The chain uses TRBV28 and TRBJ1-2; maybe TRBD1 (5 bases). The CDR3 covers 14 residues. Germline V CDR1 and CDR2: MDHEN, SYDVKM. V lost 7 bases and J lost 4, with 16 bases in between. The DNA for the CDR3 is TGTGCCAGCACCACTTCCGGGGCCATCTATGGCTACACCTTC. This sequence encodes CASTTSGAIYGYTF.

The V call is TRBV7-9, the J call TRBJ1-4; 9 nucleotides line up with TRBD1. There are 15 residues in the CDR3. Germline V gives CDR1 SEHNR, CDR2 FQNEAQ (reference sequence). The V segment lost 2 bases and the J segment 6 bases; nucleotides outside the gene matches: 4. This CDR3 reads CASSLKGQGYEKLFF. The DNA of the CDR3 is TGTGCCAGCAGCTTAAAGGGACAGGGTTATGAAAAACTGTTTTTT.

V gene TRBV19 combines with J gene TRBJ2-2; D is possibly TRBD1 (5 bases). Germline V CDR1 and CDR2: LNHDA, SQIVND (reference sequence). The CDR3 covers 14 residues. Trimming stripped 8 bases from V and 0 bases from J, with 10 bases between. CDR3 nucleotides: TGTGCCAGTGACAGAAAATCGAACACCGGGGAGCTGTTTTTT. Residues: CASDRKSNTGELFF. Supplemented by reference TRBV19 and TRBJ2-2, the full variable domain reads DGGITQSPKYLFRKEGQNVTLSCEQNLNHDAMYWYRQDPGQGLRLIYYSQIVNDFQKGDIAEGYSVSREKKESFPLTVTSAQKNPTAFYLCASDRKSNTGELFFGEGSRLTVL.

On this clone: This specimen includes other DNA sequences encoding the same CDR3. This CDR3 is CASSLGLAGGPTDTQYF. The CDR3 DNA sequence: TGCGCCAGCAGCTTGGGACTAGCGGGGGGGCCTACAGATACGCAGTATTTT. J is TRBJ2-3 and V is TRBV5-1; 14 bases agree with TRBD2. The CDR3 runs to 17 residues. The J segment lost 3 bases and the V segment lost 0 bases, leaving 3 bases of the junction unmatched. Germline V gene lookup returns CDR1 SGHRS and CDR2 YFSETQ.

The V and J genes are TRBV7-9 and TRBJ1-1, with D unclear. Deletions cut 5 bases from V and 7 bases from J, with 11 bases between. The CDR3 sequence is 12 residues long. CDR1 and CDR2 (germline): SEHNR, FQNEAQ (reference sequence). This CDR3 reads CASSRESYEAFF. CDR3 DNA: TGTGCCAGCAGCCGTGAATCCTATGAAGCTTTCTTT.

This chain joins TRBV5-1 and TRBJ1-2, with 7 bases that match TRBD1. CDR1 is SGHRS, CDR2 YFSETQ, per germline. CDR3 size: 14 residues. V lost 3 bases to trimming and J lost 2 bases; unmatched junction nucleotides: 4. CDR3 sequence reads: CASSSETGNYGYTF. The CDR3 region has the DNA TGCGCCAGCAGCTCGGAGACAGGGAACTATGGCTACACCTTC.

The V and J genes are TRBV5-1 and TRBJ2-3, with D perhaps TRBD1 (5 bases). Trimming cost V 1 base and J 4 bases, with 7 bases left between them. CDR3 length equals 13 residues. CDR1 and CDR2 from the germline V gene are SGHRS and YFSETQ. The CDR3: CASSLQGADTQYF. CDR3 nucleotides: TGCGCCAGCAGCTTGCAGGGCGCAGATACGCAGTATTTT.

The V gene is TRBV30, the J gene TRBJ1-4, with no clear D. Looked up from germline, CDR1 is GTSNPN and CDR2 is SVGIG (reference sequence). V lost 2 bases to trimming and J lost 8 bases, with 12 bases between them. This CDR3 has 13 amino acids. CDR3 DNA sequence: TGTGCCTGGAGTTTAGGGATTAACGAAAAACTGTTTTTT. Protein: CAWSLGINEKLFF.

The genes are TRBV6-1 and TRBJ2-7, with TRBD2 matching 12 bases. This CDR3 is built from 15 residues. CDR1 and CDR2 from the germline V gene are MNHNS and SASEGT. V lost 5 bases and J lost 0; bases outside the gene matches: 2. The CDR3 nucleotides are TGTGCCAGCAGTACTAGCGGGAGGAGCTCCTACGAGCAGTACTTC. Translation gives CASSTSGRSSYEQYF.

The V call is TRBV7-9, the J call TRBJ2-1; 10 nucleotides align to TRBD2. Per germline, CDR1 SEHNR and CDR2 FQNEAQ (reference sequence). With 5 bases clipped from V and 3 bases from J, the junction kept 7 bases outside the gene matches. The CDR3 extends over 16 amino acids. CDR3 amino acids: CASSASGSRVYNEQFF. DNA for the CDR3: TGTGCCAGCAGCGCTAGCGGGAGTCGGGTCTACAATGAGCAGTTCTTC.

The gene calls are TRBV15 and TRBJ1-5; 9 positions agree with TRBD1. Unmatched junction bases numbered 9, after V lost 3 bases and J lost 0 bases. CDR3 size: 18 residues. Germline V gene data show CDR1 as LNHNV and CDR2 as YYDKDF (reference sequence). The CDR3 loop is CATSRGGTGKFSNQPQHF. CDR3 coding DNA: TGTGCCACCAGCAGGGGGGGGACAGGGAAATTTAGCAATCAGCCCCAGCATTTT.